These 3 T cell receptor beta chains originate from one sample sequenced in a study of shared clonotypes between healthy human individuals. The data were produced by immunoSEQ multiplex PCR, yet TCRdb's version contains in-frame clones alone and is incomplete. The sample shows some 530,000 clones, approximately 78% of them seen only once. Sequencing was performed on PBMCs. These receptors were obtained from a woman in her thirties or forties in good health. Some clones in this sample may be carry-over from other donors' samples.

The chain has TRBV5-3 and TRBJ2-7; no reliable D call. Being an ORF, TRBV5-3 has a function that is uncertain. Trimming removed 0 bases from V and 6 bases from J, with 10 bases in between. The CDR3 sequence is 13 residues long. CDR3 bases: TGTGCCAGAAGCTTGGCCGCGGTTGGCGAGCAGTACTTC. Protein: CARSLAAVGEQYF.

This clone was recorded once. The chain's CDR3 is CASRRGYQNSPLHF. The CDR3 DNA sequence: TGTGCCAGTAGACGGGGGTACCAAAATTCACCCCTCCACTTT. The chain links TRBV19 to TRBJ1-6; a possible D gene is TRBD1 (5 bases). The CDR3 spans 14 residues. V shed 6 bases and J shed 7 bases, with 13 bases lying between them. From germline, CDR1 is LNHDA and CDR2 SQIVND (reference sequence).

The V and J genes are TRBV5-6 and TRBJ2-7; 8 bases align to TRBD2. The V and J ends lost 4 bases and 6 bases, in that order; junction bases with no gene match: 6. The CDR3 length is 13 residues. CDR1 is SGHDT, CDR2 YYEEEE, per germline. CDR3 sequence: CASSVGRVGEQYF. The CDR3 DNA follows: TGTGCCAGCAGCGTCGGGAGGGTTGGCGAGCAGTACTTC.